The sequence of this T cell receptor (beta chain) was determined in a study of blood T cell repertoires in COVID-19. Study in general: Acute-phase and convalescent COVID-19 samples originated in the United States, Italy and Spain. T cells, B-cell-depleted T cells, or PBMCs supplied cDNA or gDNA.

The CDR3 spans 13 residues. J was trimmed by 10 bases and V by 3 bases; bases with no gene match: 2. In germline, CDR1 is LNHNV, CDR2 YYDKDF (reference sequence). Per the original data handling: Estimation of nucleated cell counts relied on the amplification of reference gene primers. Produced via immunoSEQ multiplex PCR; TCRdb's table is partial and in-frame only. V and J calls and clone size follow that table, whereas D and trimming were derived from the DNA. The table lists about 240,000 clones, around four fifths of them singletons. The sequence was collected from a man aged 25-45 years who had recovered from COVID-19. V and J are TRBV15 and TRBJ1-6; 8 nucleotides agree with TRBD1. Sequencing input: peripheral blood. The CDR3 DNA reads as TGTGCCACCAGCAGGGACAGGGAATCACCCCTCCACTTT. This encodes CATSRDRESPLHF.